Following are 3 T cell receptor beta chains from one sample sequenced in a study of CD8 T cells in ankylosing spondylitis. TCRdb re-derived calls from the 5' RACE reads in MiXCR, one entry per CDR3 protein. The data hold around 300,000 distinct CDR3 sequences, with approximately 14% observed a single time. The sequenced material came from blood, either unsorted or a sorted T cell fraction (not recorded which). These receptors were obtained from a male donor with ankylosing spondylitis or in good health (not recorded which).

A few counts support this clonotype. V gene TRBV5-1 combines with J gene TRBJ1-1; 8 bases fit TRBD1. Germline values: CDR1 SGHRS, CDR2 YFSETQ. The J segment lost 6 bases and the V segment lost 1 base, leaving 8 bases of the junction unmatched. The CDR3 covers 15 residues. CDR3 in amino acids: CASSLTGGRESEAFF. Here the CDR3 DNA reads TGCGCCAGCAGCTTGACAGGGGGAAGGGAGTCTGAAGCTTTCTTT.

The chain joins TRBV5-1 to TRBJ2-5; 8 bases fit TRBD2. The germline V gene encodes CDR1 SGHRS and CDR2 YFSETQ. Trimming took 1 base from V and 4 from J; bases not matched to a gene: 6. This CDR3 comprises 15 residues. The CDR3, as DNA: TGCGCCAGCAGCTTGACCGGGGGGGGCCCAGAGACCCAGTACTTC. The encoded protein is CASSLTGGGPETQYF.

This chain connects TRBV5-1 to TRBJ2-7, with D tentatively TRBD1 (6 bases). The CDR3 spans 15 residues. CDR1 is SGHRS and CDR2 is YFSETQ in the germline V gene. Trimming cost V 0 bases and J 2 bases, with 12 bases left between them. The CDR3 sequence is CASSLGDTQTYEQYF. The DNA of the CDR3 is TGCGCCAGCAGCTTGGGGGACACACAAACCTACGAGCAGTACTTC. The full variable domain, completed using reference TRBV5-1 and TRBJ2-7, is KAGVTQTPRYLIKTRGQQVTLSCSPISGHRSVSWYQQTPGQGLQFLFEYFSETQRNKGNFPGRFSGRQFSNSRSEMNVSTLELGDSALYLCASSLGDTQTYEQYFGPGTRLTVT.